Only a few counts were recorded for the clone carrying this T cell receptor (beta chain). No antigen is known for it. This specimen comes from a study of human T cells and chemical hapten exposure. V lost 3 bases, J lost 2 bases, and 13 bases lay in between. Germline values: CDR1 DFQATT, CDR2 SNEGSKA (reference sequence). CDR3 length equals 14 residues. Original processing notes: TCRs per sample had a median of around 98,000 and ranged from about 23,224 to 690,600. MiXCR was run by TCRdb on the RACE reads, yielding one entry per CDR3 protein. The V and J calls were determined by TCRdb, not by the authors. The sample holds approximately 260,000 distinct CDR3 sequences; 7.5% to 8% are singletons and the top ten take 1.2%. Overall study findings and caveats: PT1 expanded TCR counts correlated positively with patch test score.

Regarding time point: pre-sensitization, week 0. This sample's treatment: therapeutic diphenylcyclopropenone sensitization with weekly scalp DPC. The sequencing here drew on whole blood, taken in connection with sensitization to the hapten diphenylcyclopropenone (DPC). The TCR sequence derives from a man aged 18 to 30 with alopecia areata. Some clones in this sample may be carry-over from other donors' samples. The chain links TRBV20-1 to TRBJ1-1; a possible D gene is TRBD1 (6 bases). The CDR3 is CSASLQGINTEAFF. The CDR3 DNA is TGCAGTGCTAGCTTACAGGGTATCAACACTGAAGCTTTCTTT.